Listed below are T cell receptor beta chains from one sample, sequenced in a study of blood T cell repertoires in COVID-19. Profiled with immunoSEQ multiplex PCR; TCRdb holds only in-frame clones, not every one. This table has some 250,000 clones, about 86% appearing once. Input material: peripheral blood. The receptors come from an elderly man with acute or convalescent COVID-19. CDR3s include the opening cysteine and the closing phenylalanine or tryptophan. Fields, in order: V gene, D gene, J gene, clone size, CDR3 DNA, CDR3 protein. D genes are given only for firm matches. The size of a clone is reported for some rows only, either as once, few or many, or as a class for expanded clones.

>TRBV24-1|.|TRBJ2-3|.
TGTGCCACCAGTGGTCGCAGGGGTAGCACAGATACGCAGTATTTT
CATSGRRGSTDTQYF
>TRBV9|TRBD1|TRBJ2-2|.
TGTGCCAGCAGCTCAGGGAGGGACAGGGGAACTAACACCGGGGAGCTGTTTTTT
CASSSGRDRGTNTGELFF
>TRBV15|.|TRBJ1-3|.
TGTGCCACCACCCCTAAAATGGGGCTAAGTGGAAACACCATATATTTT
CATTPKMGLSGNTIYF
>TRBV2|TRBD1|TRBJ2-1|.
TGTGCCAGCAGTGGGGACAGGGGAAACAATGAGCAGTTCTTC
CASSGDRGNNEQFF
>TRBV5-1|.|TRBJ1-6|few
TGCGCCAGCAGAACGGGAGCCGATTCACCCCTCCACTTT
CASRTGADSPLHF
>TRBV28|.|TRBJ2-4|.
TGTGCCAGCAGAAATCGCGGTAGGGGGGGCATTCAGTACTTC
CASRNRGRGGIQYF
>TRBV15|.|TRBJ1-5|.
TGTGCCACCACCCTGGACTCCCCTGCTTCTGCAGCCCAGCCCCAGCATTTT
CATTLDSPASAAQPQHF
>TRBV28|TRBD2|TRBJ2-4|.
TGTGCCAGCAGTTATCGGACTAGCGGGACCCCTCCGCACTTC
CASSYRTSGTPPHF
>TRBV6-5|.|TRBJ2-7|.
TGTGCCAGCAGTCCTCAGGGAATGGGGAAAAGCGAGCAGTACTTC
CASSPQGMGKSEQYF
>TRBV7-8|TRBD1|TRBJ1-4|.
TGTGCCAGCAGCTTCGGGACAGGGGGTGGTAATGAAAAACTGTTTTTT
CASSFGTGGGNEKLFF
>TRBV18|.|TRBJ2-3|.
TGTGCCAGCTCACTACAGGGTGCAGATACGCAGTATTTT
CASSLQGADTQYF
>TRBV9|.|TRBJ2-3|.
TGTGCCAGCAGCGTAGACAACCTAGTCGGGTATACGCAGTATTTT
CASSVDNLVGYTQYF
>TRBV19|.|TRBJ1-1|few
TGTGCCAGTAGTCCCTACGAACGGGACTTCGGCACTGAAGCTTTCTTT
CASSPYERDFGTEAFF
>TRBV2|TRBD1|TRBJ1-2|.
TGTGCCAGCACCCCCAGACAGGGGCTGGTGACCTTC
CASTPRQGLVTF
>TRBV5-1|.|TRBJ1-4|.
TGCGCCAGCAGCTTGGCCCGGGCGACGGGGACTAATGAAAAACTGTTTTTT
CASSLARATGTNEKLFF
>TRBV4-1|.|TRBJ2-5|.
TGCGCCAGCAGCCAAGATGGACAGTATCAAGAGACCCAGTACTTC
CASSQDGQYQETQYF
>TRBV19|TRBD1|TRBJ2-7|.
TGTGCCAGTAGTGCGACAGGGATTTTGTACGAGCAGTACTTC
CASSATGILYEQYF
>TRBV5-4|TRBD1|TRBJ1-5|many
TGTGCCAGCAGCTTCAAGACAGGGTCAGGGGATTATAGCAATCAGCCCCAGCATTTT
CASSFKTGSGDYSNQPQHF
>TRBV18|.|TRBJ2-3|.
TGTGCCAGCTCACCGGTAACTAGCACAGATACGCAGTATTTT
CASSPVTSTDTQYF
>TRBV6-5|TRBD2|TRBJ2-1|.
TGTGCCAGCAGTCTACGGGGGACTAGGGGCAATGAGCAGTTCTTC
CASSLRGTRGNEQFF
>TRBV11-2|.|TRBJ1-5|.
TGTGCCAGCAGCTCGGGGTTTTCCAATCAGCCCCAGCATTTT
CASSSGFSNQPQHF
>TRBV7-2|.|TRBJ2-2|once
TGTGCCAGCAGCCTAAACCTTAAGAACACCGGGGAGCTGTTTTTT
CASSLNLKNTGELFF
>TRBV6-5|.|TRBJ2-7|once
TGTGCCAGCCGGAAGGGGCTTTACGAGCAGTACTTC
CASRKGLYEQYF
>TRBV5-5|.|TRBJ1-6|.
TGTGCCAGCAGCGACAGGTCAGGTGTAGCTTCACCCCTCCACTTT
CASSDRSGVASPLHF
>TRBV9|TRBD1|TRBJ2-7|.
TGTGCCAGCAGCGTACGGGACAGCGGATCCTACGAGCAGTACTTC
CASSVRDSGSYEQYF
>TRBV5-1|TRBD2|TRBJ2-2|few
TGCGCCAGCAGCTTGGCGGCGGGGGGAACCGGGGAGCTGTTTTTT
CASSLAAGGTGELFF
>TRBV10-1|.|TRBJ2-7|.
TGCGCCAGCAGTGACCAGGACAGTCCCTCCTACGAGCAGTACTTC
CASSDQDSPSYEQYF
>TRBV6-5|TRBD1|TRBJ1-5|.
TGTGCCAGCAGGGGACAGGGGAACAATCAGCCCCAGCATTTT
CASRGQGNNQPQHF
>TRBV7-8|TRBD1|TRBJ1-1|few
TGTGCCAGCAGCGGTTATACAGGGGGCGCGGAAGCTTTCTTT
CASSGYTGGAEAFF
>TRBV19|TRBD2|TRBJ2-4|.
TGTGCCCCCGCACGGGAGGGTGATCGGTACTTC
CAPAREGDRYF
>TRBV19|.|TRBJ1-2|.
TGTGCCAGTAGTTCCAGGGGTGACTATGGCTACACCTTC
CASSSRGDYGYTF
>TRBV5-1|.|TRBJ2-7|.
TGCGCCAGCAGCGCGGCATTTGGGGCGGGGAGCTCCTACGAGCAGTACTTC
CASSAAFGAGSSYEQYF
>TRBV7-3|TRBD2|TRBJ2-1|.
TGTGCCAGCAGCTCGGGACTAGCCTACAATGAGCAGTTCTTC
CASSSGLAYNEQFF
>TRBV27|.|TRBJ2-3|.
TGTGCCAGCAGTTACGGTTCCACAGATACGCAGTATTTT
CASSYGSTDTQYF
>TRBV2|TRBD1|TRBJ1-5|.
TGTGCCAGCAGTGACAGGGGGCAGCCCCAGCATTTT
CASSDRGQPQHF
>TRBV7-8|TRBD1|TRBJ1-1|.
TGTGCCAGCAGCTTACAGGGGGCCTTAGAAGCTTTCTTT
CASSLQGALEAFF
>TRBV6-2/TRBV6-3|TRBD1|TRBJ1-2|.
TGTGCCAGCAGTTATGGGACAGGGGGCTATGGCTACACCTTC
CASSYGTGGYGYTF
>TRBV28|TRBD1|TRBJ1-5|.
TGTGCCAGCAGAGGCCGGGACAGGGGGCTTCAGCCCCAGCATTTT
CASRGRDRGLQPQHF
>TRBV6-5|TRBD1|TRBJ2-7|.
TGTGCCGCGCAACAGGGGGGATCCTACGAGCAGTACTTC
CAAQQGGSYEQYF
>TRBV6-1|TRBD1|TRBJ2-2|.
TGTGCCAGCAGTGAACCCCGGGACAGCCTTTTTATCGGGGAGCTGTTTTTT
CASSEPRDSLFIGELFF
>TRBV28|.|TRBJ1-1|.
TGTGCCAGCAGTTTACGCCCGGGAGGGGGGAACACTGAAGCTTTCTTT
CASSLRPGGGNTEAFF
>TRBV2|.|TRBJ1-1|.
TGTGCCAGCAGGGTAGGACAGAACACTGAAGCTTTCTTT
CASRVGQNTEAFF
>TRBV29-1|TRBD1|TRBJ2-1|.
TGCAGCGTTGAAATGGACAGGGGTCATGAGCAGTTCTTC
CSVEMDRGHEQFF
>TRBV5-1|.|TRBJ2-2|once
TGCGCCAGCAGCTTGGTGCGGGGCGGGGAGCTGTTTTTT
CASSLVRGGELFF
>TRBV5-1|TRBD2|TRBJ2-7|.
TGCGCCAGCAGCTTGGGAGCGGGAGAGAGGTACGAGCAGTACTTC
CASSLGAGERYEQYF
>TRBV5-4|TRBD1|TRBJ2-7|.
TGTGCCAGCAGCCCGGACAGGATAATCTCCTACGAGCAGTACTTC
CASSPDRIISYEQYF
>TRBV7-9|.|TRBJ2-3|.
TGTGCCAGCAGCTTGTCCAGAAACACAGATACGCAGTATTTT
CASSLSRNTDTQYF